A selection of T cell receptor beta chains follows, all from one sample in a study of cytomegalovirus exposure and HLA in healthy donors. TCRdb's copy holds only in-frame clones and misses some; the assay was immunoSEQ multiplex PCR. The sample has about 69,000 clones; nearly 96% are singletons. The sequencing sample was made of PBMCs. These receptors came from a woman aged 18-29 years in good health and CMV-seropositive. CDR3s leave out the opening cysteine and the closing phenylalanine or tryptophan.

TRBJ1-4 TRBV7-8 ASSLEGLGLGTNEKLF
TRBJ2-1 TRBV19 AVQGTNEQF
TRBJ2-3 TRBV27 ASSVRLAGTTDTQY
TRBJ2-5 TRBV5-4 ASSAYSLGRETQY
TRBJ2-5 TRBV19 ASSSWTGRETQY
TRBJ2-7 TRBV28 ASRPTGAYYEQY
TRBJ2-3 TRBV28 ASSMPGQGSPDTQY
TRBJ2-5 TRBV14 ASSSHRLAGEETQY
TRBJ2-7 TRBV10-3 AISGAGPGGEQY
TRBJ2-1 TRBV28 ASSLGGRGFNNEQF
TRBJ2-7 TRBV28 ASIRQGAENEQY
TRBJ1-4 TRBV7-6 ASGGQVTNEKLF
TRBJ2-7 TRBV18 ASSPSGDEQY
TRBJ2-5 TRBV5-1 ASSLAGTNQETQY
TRBJ2-2 TRBV7-2 ASSLGLETGELF
TRBJ2-5 TRBV7-2 ASSLVGGSNAETQY
TRBJ1-4 TRBV7-9 ASSSSGTSAKLF
TRBJ2-7 TRBV6-5 ASSYGTSGREQY
TRBJ2-2 TRBV28 ASSRGLNTGELF
TRBJ2-2 TRBV12-5 ASGPGQGVIGELF
TRBJ1-1 TRBV19 ATQGASGTEAF
TRBJ1-2 TRBV7-3 ASSLEPGGFGYT
TRBJ2-7 TRBV19 ASSPPRDRAYEQY
TRBJ2-2 TRBV9 ASRATSGTGELF
TRBJ2-5 TRBV28 ASSFFMAGRQETQY
TRBJ1-4 TRBV6-5 ASSYGQGGKLF
TRBJ2-1 TRBV19 ASLGSDSYNEQF
TRBJ2-7 TRBV5-1 ASSLDTGEREQY
TRBJ1-5 TRBV30 AWSDGGQPQH
TRBJ2-4 TRBV29-1 SAGDGKNIQY
TRBJ2-5 TRBV7-7 ASSSTGLKETQY
TRBJ1-1 TRBV7-8 ASSLHRGWGGRTEAF
TRBJ1-3 TRBV4-3 ASSQVADGNTIY
TRBJ2-7 TRBV4-3 ASSQDYREPYEQY
TRBJ2-7 TRBV15 ATSRDDTSYEQY
TRBJ1-2 TRBV6-1 ASKPRQGTYT
TRBJ2-7 TRBV11-2 ASSLILAGGPNEQY
TRBJ2-2 TRBV11-1 ASSWDRRSTGELF
TRBJ2-1 TRBV7-7 ASSRQVLGEQF
TRBJ2-7 TRBV9 ASSTTGTSYEQY